These 4 T cell receptor beta chains came from one sample sequenced in a study of cytomegalovirus exposure and HLA in healthy donors. Primers: 60 Vbeta forward and 13 Jbeta reverse. TCRdb's copy holds only in-frame clones and misses some; the assay was immunoSEQ multiplex PCR. Of over 150,000 clones listed, approximately 76% are singletons. The sequenced sample was PBMCs. The receptors come from a man aged 55 to 69 in good health and CMV-seronegative.

This chain uses TRBV7-2 with TRBJ1-2, with 8 bases aligning to TRBD1. The J segment lost 8 bases and the V segment lost 3 bases, leaving 5 bases of the junction unmatched. Germline V gene lookup returns CDR1 SGHTA and CDR2 FQGNSA. CDR3 length: 13 amino acids. The CDR3 loop reads CASSLQGARGYTF. The CDR3 DNA is TGTGCCAGCAGCTTGCAGGGGGCGCGAGGCTACACCTTC.

The chain uses TRBV15 and TRBJ1-4; D may be TRBD1 (5 bases). CDR3 length equals 15 residues. Germline V CDR1 and CDR2: LNHNV, YYDKDF (reference sequence). The V and J ends lost 4 bases and 0 bases respectively, with 9 bases between them. CDR3 protein: CATSIDSATNEKLFF. In nucleotides, the CDR3 is TGTGCCACCAGCATCGACAGTGCAACTAATGAAAAACTGTTTTTT. The whole variable domain, remainder taken from reference TRBV15 and TRBJ1-4, is DAMVIQNPRYQVTQFGKPVTLSCSQTLNHNVMYWYQQKSSQAPKLLFHYYDKDFNNEADTPDNFQSRRPNTSFCFLDIRSPGLGDTAMYLCATSIDSATNEKLFFGSGTQLSVL.

This clone was recorded a few times. This sequence joins TRBV30 and TRBJ1-4, with a possible D match to TRBD1 (6 bases). The CDR3 is made up of 16 amino acids. The germline V gene has CDR1 GTSNPN and CDR2 SVGIG (reference sequence). The ends were cut back, 3 bases at V and 0 bases at J, with 14 bases in the middle. The CDR3 DNA follows: TGTGCCTGGAGCCGGGACATATTATCAACTAATGAAAAACTGTTTTTT. Protein sequence: CAWSRDILSTNEKLFF.

The chain recombines TRBV19 with TRBJ2-1; a possible D gene is TRBD2 (6 bases). CDR3 size: 16 residues. Trimming took 4 bases from V and 0 from J, leaving 13 bases between them. The V gene's germline CDR1 is LNHDA and CDR2 SQIVND (reference sequence). The CDR3 region has the DNA TGTGCCAGTAGTACTAGCGCCCTGAGCTCCTACAATGAGCAGTTCTTC. This translates into CASSTSALSSYNEQFF.